This entry features one TCR beta chain sequence. Its target is unknown. Cultured CD4+ T-cell DNA underwent Oncomine TCR Beta short-read sequencing. TCRdb used MiXCR to reprocess the PCR reads, holding one entry per CDR3 protein. Of 25,000 or so distinct CDR3 sequences listed, around 70% are singletons. The sample comes from a study of vaccination and CD4 T cells after COVID-19. Treatment described: roughly 11-day PBMC culture with coronavirus spike peptide pools or control peptides (ViraFEST assay). V dropped 4 bases and J dropped 1 base, with 7 bases sitting between them. Germline V gene data show CDR1 as LNHDA and CDR2 as SQIVND (reference sequence). This CDR3 has 13 amino acids.

This TCR came from a human donor who received a COVID-19 vaccine. The input for sequencing was CD4+ T cells from blood, cultured in vitro, taken after SARS-CoV-2 vaccination. The chain has TRBV19 and TRBJ1-1; D is possibly TRBD1 (5 bases). As DNA, the CDR3 is TGTGCCAGTAGTAGTCAGGGGAACACTGAAGCTTTCTTT. Translation: CASSSQGNTEAFF.